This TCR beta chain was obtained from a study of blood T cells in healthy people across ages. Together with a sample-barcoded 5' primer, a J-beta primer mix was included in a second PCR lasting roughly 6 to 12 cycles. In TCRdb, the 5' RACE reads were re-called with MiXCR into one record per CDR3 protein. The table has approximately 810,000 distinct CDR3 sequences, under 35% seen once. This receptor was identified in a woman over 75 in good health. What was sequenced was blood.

The CDR3 protein is CASSARGQATEAFF. The CDR3 DNA reads as TGTGCCAGCAGTGCCCGGGGGCAGGCCACTGAAGCTTTCTTT. This chain joins TRBV6-4 and TRBJ1-1; D possibly corresponds to TRBD1 (6 bases). The V gene lost 4 bases and the J gene lost 4 bases, with 13 bases spanning the gap. The CDR3 totals 14 residues. Per the germline V gene, CDR1 is MRHNA and CDR2 is SNTAGT.